This T cell receptor (beta chain) emerged from a study of blood T cell repertoires in COVID-19 (dated by TCRdb to the early 2020s). Describing the broader study: Samples covering the acute and convalescent phases of COVID-19 were provided by collaborators in the United States, Italy and Spain. The prospective study material was composed of cDNA or gDNA derived from T cells, B-cell-depleted T cells, or PBMCs. Subjects who had been exposed to COVID-19, were actively infected with it, or had recovered from it provided the deeply sampled blood TCRbeta repertoires that made up the dataset. The repertoires were released in a freely available public database meant as a resource for research on the immune response to SARS-CoV-2. The samples were drawn from the first 160 participants of the ongoing ImmuneRACE study and from over 950 subjects provided by 6 global collaborators. Nearly every sample came with metadata listing a de-identified subject ID, COVID-19 status, age in years and sex. HLA class I and class II types, where available, came from metadata supplied by the sample provider rather than from assay-based typing.

Note on this clone: The antigen this receptor binds is unknown. Base qualities are not recorded, but no much larger clone differs from it by a single base.

Each collaborating institution followed its own protocols to collect whole blood in K2EDTA tubes. Collaborator samples were shipped for TCRbeta analysis as frozen whole blood, isolated PBMCs, or DNA extracted from either sample type. TCRbeta CDR3 regions were amplified from genomic DNA by means of the immunoSEQ Assay, a bias-controlled multiplex PCR. From the authors' description of their analysis: The number of nucleated cells in each sample was estimated from the amplification of reference gene primers within the assay. To quantify the absolute abundance of each unique TCRbeta CDR3 rearrangement, sequence reads were collapsed and filtered. Productive Simpson clonality was computed per sample as the square root of Simpson's diversity index over productive rearrangements. TCRdb took over this immuneACCESS table, retaining in-frame rearrangements with V and J assigned. Such tables are incomplete; in checked studies, under half of the missing clones stem from an unresolved V gene, and the remainder is unexplained. V and J calls and clone size come straight from that table; D and trimming were deduced from the DNA. The sample data list 160,000 or so clones, and 86% of these were observed just once. The top ten hold under 4.5% of the sample.

The full study reports these points: The amount of clinical and demographic metadata varied by source and participant and was provided uncurated.

This receptor was taken from a woman in her seventies with acute or convalescent COVID-19. The sequenced material came from peripheral blood.

CDR3 region: CASRGGYTGELFF. The nucleotide sequence is TGTGCCAGCAGAGGAGGGTATACCGGGGAGCTGTTTTTT. The sequence joins TRBV2 to TRBJ2-2, with TRBD2 as a weak D call on 6 bases. The CDR3 numbers 13 residues from cysteine through phenylalanine. The sequence is cut down to CDR3 DNA, 39 bases in frame from base 1. The germline V gene yields SNHLY for CDR1 and FYNNEI for CDR2. Trimming costs V 6 bases and J 5 bases, and their ends lie 10 bases apart.